The rows below give T cell receptor beta chains drawn from one sample of a study of blood T cell repertoires in COVID-19. The assay was immunoSEQ multiplex PCR, and TCRdb's table has in-frame clones only and misses some. The sample holds about 160,000 clones, about 86% seen once. Sequenced: PBMCs or T cells enriched from blood (not recorded which). These receptors all come from a man over 45 who had recovered from COVID-19. Each CDR3 is given with its conserved first and last residue. Each record gives: clone size, D gene, V gene, J gene, CDR3 protein, CDR3 DNA. The D gene is left open where the match is weak. Some rows have no size entry. The others give once, few or many, or a class for an expanded clone.

>NA|TRBD1|TRBV18|TRBJ1-2
CASSPGQGLYGYTF
TGTGCCAGCTCACCGGGACAGGGACTCTATGGCTACACCTTC
>few|TRBD1|TRBV2|TRBJ1-4
CASSDQTGRVTNEKLFF
TGTGCCAGCAGTGACCAGACAGGGCGGGTGACTAATGAAAAACTGTTTTTT
>few|NA|TRBV29-1|TRBJ2-7
CSVAAGGSSYEQYF
TGCAGCGTTGCAGCAGGTGGGAGCTCCTACGAGCAGTACTTC
>NA|TRBD2|TRBV19|TRBJ2-3
CASSPRLAASTDTQYF
TGTGCCAGTAGTCCCAGACTAGCGGCTAGCACAGATACGCAGTATTTT
>NA|TRBD2|TRBV5-1|TRBJ2-5
CASSLWPGLAGAGQETQYF
TGCGCCAGCAGCTTGTGGCCTGGACTAGCGGGGGCGGGGCAAGAGACCCAGTACTTC
>NA|TRBD1|TRBV18|TRBJ2-2
CASSPLGQGNTGELFF
TGTGCCAGCTCACCACTAGGACAGGGGAACACCGGGGAGCTGTTTTTT
>NA|NA|TRBV25-1|TRBJ1-1
CASSPYPRGIATEAFF
TGTGCCAGCAGTCCCTATCCTAGGGGTATCGCCACTGAAGCTTTCTTT
>NA|TRBD1|TRBV18|TRBJ1-1
CASSPPNQKTGEAFF
TGTGCCAGCTCACCACCGAATCAAAAGACAGGGGAAGCTTTCTTT
>NA|NA|TRBV4-2|TRBJ1-3
CASSQVGGTGNTIYF
TGTGCCAGCAGCCAAGTTGGAGGGACTGGAAACACCATATATTTT
>NA|TRBD1|TRBV3-1/TRBV3-2|TRBJ2-7
CASSPKQGANTYEQYF
TGTGCCAGCAGCCCCAAACAGGGGGCTAACACCTACGAGCAGTACTTC
>NA|NA|TRBV6-2/TRBV6-3|TRBJ1-5
CASSYSTPVRGNQPQHF
TGTGCCAGCAGTTACTCGACGCCGGTGAGGGGCAATCAGCCCCAGCATTTT